Detailed here is one TCR beta chain. A single base is all that separates this from a far larger clone, so a read error is likely. The data belong to a study of shared clonotypes between healthy human individuals. V lost 3 bases, J lost 0 bases, and 12 bases lay in between. CDR3 length equals 16 residues. Per the germline V gene, CDR1 is SGHRS and CDR2 is YFSETQ. DNA input for the unsorted PBMC replicate PCRs was 250 to 350 ng, about 32,000 T cell genomes. Data came from immunoSEQ multiplex PCR; TCRdb stores just in-frame clones and leaves some out. The sample lists about 500,000 clones; roughly four fifths were seen once.

The V gene is TRBV5-1, the J gene TRBJ1-4; possible D gene TRBD1, 6 bases. The sequenced sample was PBMCs. The TCR sequence derives from a woman aged 40-49 years in good health. Some clones in this sample may be carry-over from other donors' samples. The CDR3 bases are TGCGCCAGCAGCTCGAGGACAGCAGCAACTAATGAAAAACTGTTTTTT. Its protein is CASSSRTAATNEKLFF.